The 24 T cell receptor beta chains reported below all come from one sample, sequenced in a study of blood T cell repertoires in COVID-19. Using immunoSEQ multiplex PCR, the repertoire was profiled, and TCRdb retains in-frame clones only, with some absent. Among about 130,000 clones, about 90% were seen once, and the ten largest hold just over 2%. Sequencing input: peripheral blood. The receptor source for this set is a man aged 50-60 years with COVID-19, enrolled during active disease.

The J gene is TRBJ2-5, the V gene TRBV30, with D tentatively TRBD1 (7 bases). Germline lookup yields CDR1 GTSNPN and CDR2 SVGIG (reference sequence). V was trimmed by 2 bases and J by 4 bases, leaving 11 bases between them. The CDR3 sequence is 13 residues long. The CDR3 DNA reads as TGTGCCTGGAGTAGGCAGGGGGGAGAGACCCAGTACTTC. Its protein is CAWSRQGGETQYF.

With respect to this clone: Other DNA sequences of this sample code for an identical CDR3. The V gene is TRBV12-3 or TRBV12-4, the J gene TRBJ1-1; D is perhaps TRBD1 (6 bases). CDR3 length equals 13 residues. Trimming pared 5 bases from V and 1 base from J, leaving 8 bases between. The CDR3 sequence is CASSLGQNTEAFF. The DNA for the CDR3 is TGTGCCAGCAGTCTGGGACAGAACACTGAAGCTTTCTTT.

The chain carries TRBV7-3 and TRBJ2-1; 8 positions agree with TRBD2. The CDR3 is 16 amino acids. Losses at the gene ends were 4 bases for V and 2 bases for J; bases not matched to a gene: 7. Germline CDR1 and CDR2: SGHTA and FQGTGA. The CDR3 here is CASSSLAGPTYNEQFF. In DNA form, the CDR3 reads TGTGCCAGCAGCTCCTTAGCGGGACCTACCTACAATGAGCAGTTCTTC.

The CDR3 nucleotides read TGTGCCAGCAGCCCACTAGCGGTAAGCTCCTACGAGCAGTACTTC. Amino acids: CASSPLAVSSYEQYF. The V call is TRBV7-8, the J call TRBJ2-7; TRBD2 matches at 8 bases. The CDR3 consists of 15 residues. Losses at the gene ends were 5 bases for V and 0 bases for J; bases not matched to a gene: 6. Germline lookup yields CDR1 SGHVS and CDR2 FQNEAQ.

The chain recombines TRBV19 with TRBJ1-1; 7 bases are a match to TRBD1. CDR1 is LNHDA and CDR2 is SQIVND in the germline V gene (reference sequence). The CDR3 has 15 amino acids. V dropped 6 bases and J dropped 4; count of bases not matched to a gene: 11. The CDR3 coding sequence is TGTGCCAGTAGCCTCCCGGGCAGGGGGTCCACTGAAGCTTTCTTT. Protein: CASSLPGRGSTEAFF. Together with reference TRBV19 and TRBJ1-1, the CDR3 gives the full variable domain: DGGITQSPKYLFRKEGQNVTLSCEQNLNHDAMYWYRQDPGQGLRLIYYSQIVNDFQKGDIAEGYSVSREKKESFPLTVTSAQKNPTAFYLCASSLPGRGSTEAFFGQGTRLTVV.

The chain employs TRBV2 and TRBJ1-5, with no clear D. V was cut by 6 bases and J by 4 bases, with 16 bases left in between. The CDR3 covers 15 residues. CDR1 and CDR2 from the germline V gene are SNHLY and FYNNEI. Written as DNA, the CDR3 is TGTGCCAGCAGGGGAGAAATTGATGAGAATCAGCCCCAGCATTTT. Encoded protein: CASRGEIDENQPQHF. The entire variable domain, with the rest obtained from reference TRBV2 and TRBJ1-5, is as follows: EPEVTQTPSHQVTQMGQEVILRCVPISNHLYFYWYRQILGQKVEFLVSFYNNEISEKSEIFDDQFSVERPDGSNFTLKIRSTKLEDSAMYFCASRGEIDENQPQHFGDGTRLSIL.

V is TRBV11-2 and J is TRBJ2-3, with 10 bases that match TRBD2. V gave up 5 bases and J gave up 7 bases; unmatched junction bases: 12. This CDR3 comprises 16 residues. In germline, CDR1 is SGHAT, CDR2 FQNNGV. The CDR3 region is CASSPISGRAGNTQYF. In nucleotides, the CDR3 is TGTGCCAGCAGCCCAATCAGCGGGAGGGCCGGAAATACGCAGTATTTT. The full variable domain, with the rest looked up from reference TRBV11-2 and TRBJ2-3, is EAGVAQSPRYKIIEKRQSVAFWCNPISGHATLYWYQQILGQGPKLLIQFQNNGVVDDSQLPKDRFSAERLKGVDSTLKIQPAKLEDSAVYLCASSPISGRAGNTQYFGPGTRLTVL.

This chain uses TRBV5-1 with TRBJ2-7; 7 nucleotides match TRBD1. With 0 bases clipped from V and 1 base from J, the junction kept 7 bases outside the gene matches. The CDR3 is 16 amino acids. Germline CDR1 SGHRS, CDR2 YFSETQ. The CDR3 sequence is CASSLVSTGLSYEQYF. The CDR3 coding sequence is TGCGCCAGCAGCTTGGTATCGACAGGGCTGTCCTACGAGCAGTACTTC.

Only a few counts were recorded for this clone. The J gene is TRBJ2-4, the V gene TRBV7-9; D gene ambiguous. This CDR3 contains 13 residues. V lost 5 bases, J lost 0 bases, and 5 bases lay in between. Germline-derived CDR1 and CDR2 are SEHNR and FQNEAQ (reference sequence). CDR3 protein: CASSQLAKNIQYF. The DNA for the CDR3 is TGTGCCAGCAGCCAACTAGCCAAAAACATTCAGTACTTC.

The V and J genes are TRBV18 and TRBJ2-7; possibly TRBD1 for D (5 bases). Germline V gives CDR1 KGHSH, CDR2 LQKENI. Trimming pared 0 bases from V and 4 bases from J, leaving 7 bases between. The CDR3 has 13 residues. Written as DNA, the CDR3 is TGTGCCAGCTCACCACCCGCAGGGTACGAGCAGTACGTC. Residues: CASSPPAGYEQYV.

DNA for the CDR3: TGTGCCAGCACCCGGGACAGGGGAAACTATGGCTACACCTTC. It encodes CASTRDRGNYGYTF. The V call is TRBV2, the J call TRBJ1-2; TRBD1 matches 10 bases. This CDR3 contains 14 residues. V lost 7 bases, J lost 2 bases, and 4 bases stayed unmatched. Germline values: CDR1 SNHLY, CDR2 FYNNEI.

With regard to this clone: This sample also contains other DNA sequences that code for the same CDR3. The chain has TRBV28 and TRBJ1-5; D is perhaps TRBD1 (5 bases). Looked up from germline, CDR1 is MDHEN and CDR2 is SYDVKM. CDR3 size: 14 residues. Trimming removed 1 base from V and 7 bases from J, with 11 bases in between. The CDR3 DNA follows: TGTGCCAGCAGTTTATTGGGGGGGAACCAGCCCCAGCATTTT. It encodes CASSLLGGNQPQHF.

The V call is TRBV19, the J call TRBJ2-5, with 9 bases fitting TRBD2. The V gene's germline CDR1 is LNHDA and CDR2 SQIVND (reference sequence). Trimming cost V 5 bases and J 5 bases; bases outside gene matches: 9. The CDR3 sequence is 15 residues long. The CDR3 DNA reads as TGTGCCAGTAGTCCCCTTAGCGGGAGCGGGGAGACCCAGTACTTC. It encodes CASSPLSGSGETQYF.

The chain joins TRBV28 to TRBJ2-1, with D possibly being TRBD2 (5 bases). The germline V gene has CDR1 MDHEN and CDR2 SYDVKM. CDR3 length: 15 residues. With 6 bases removed from V and 0 bases from J, the gap between germline ends came to 12 bases. CDR3 sequence (DNA): TGTGCCAGCAGGGATGGAGGTAGCTCCTACAATGAGCAGTTCTTC. It encodes CASRDGGSSYNEQFF.

V and J are TRBV7-2 and TRBJ2-3; D unclear. The ends were cut back, 3 bases at V and 5 bases at J, with 6 bases in the middle. The germline V gene has CDR1 SGHTA and CDR2 FQGNSA. This CDR3 is 12 amino acids long. CDR3 nucleotides: TGTGCCAGCAGCTTTACGGGAGATACGCAGTATTTT. Its translation is CASSFTGDTQYF. The complete variable domain, with remaining parts taken from reference TRBV7-2 and TRBJ2-3, reads GAGVSQSPSNKVTEKGKDVELRCDPISGHTALYWYRQSLGQGLEFLIYFQGNSAPDKSGLPSDRFSAERTGGSVSTLTIQRTQQEDSAVYLCASSFTGDTQYFGPGTRLTVL.

The rearrangement uses TRBV12-2 and TRBJ2-5; TRBD1 reflects the table's D call only, with no check against the DNA. TRBV12-2 is listed as a pseudogene. This CDR3 has 16 amino acids. CDR3 sequence reads: CASRLVRGRAWETQYF. In DNA, the CDR3 is TGTGCAAGTCGCTTAGTTAGGGGCAGGGCGTGGGAGACCCAGTACTTC.

This sequence joins TRBV4-2 and TRBJ2-5; TRBD2 matches 9 bases. This CDR3 is 15 amino acids long. Germline trimming cut 4 bases from V and 5 bases from J; bases unmatched to any gene: 8. The germline V gene has CDR1 LGHNA and CDR2 YNFKEQ. The CDR3 here is CASSLRVAGEETQYF. Written as DNA, the CDR3 is TGTGCCAGCAGCCTTCGAGTAGCGGGAGAGGAGACCCAGTACTTC.

This chain uses TRBV4-3 with TRBJ2-1, with D hard to call. This CDR3 is 16 amino acids long. V was trimmed by 0 bases and J by 3 bases, leaving 12 bases between them. Germline loops: CDR1 LGHNA, CDR2 YSLEER. The CDR3 nucleotides read TGCGCCAGCAGCCAAGACCTGACGCCGGGCTACAATGAGCAGTTCTTC. Protein sequence: CASSQDLTPGYNEQFF.

V gene TRBV18 combines with J gene TRBJ2-2; D perhaps matches TRBD2 (6 bases). Germline loops: CDR1 KGHSH, CDR2 LQKENI. V was trimmed by 0 bases and J by 0 bases, leaving 8 bases between them. The CDR3 contains 16 residues. In DNA, the CDR3 is TGTGCCAGCTCACCACCAGGCGGGGCGAACACCGGGGAGCTGTTTTTT. This codes for CASSPPGGANTGELFF.

V is TRBV28 and J is TRBJ2-1, with 9 bases that match TRBD2. This CDR3 has 15 residues. Germline V gives CDR1 MDHEN, CDR2 SYDVKM. Trimming at V came to 5 bases and at J to 2 bases, leaving 4 bases not matched to a gene. The CDR3 nucleotides read TGTGCCAGCAGTCTCGGACTAGCGACCTACAATGAGCAGTTCTTC. The encoded protein is CASSLGLATYNEQFF. The full variable domain, with the rest looked up from reference TRBV28 and TRBJ2-1, is DVKVTQSSRYLVKRTGEKVFLECVQDMDHENMFWYRQDPGLGLRLIYFSYDVKMKEKGDIPEGYSVSREKKERFSLILESASTNQTSMYLCASSLGLATYNEQFFGPGTRLTVL.

V is TRBV6-2 or TRBV6-3 and J is TRBJ2-3; possibly TRBD2 for D (6 bases). CDR3 size: 17 residues. The germline V gene has CDR1 MNHEY and CDR2 SVGEGT. V shed 1 base and J shed 0 bases, with 14 bases lying between them. The CDR3 nucleotides read TGTGCCAGCAGTTACTTTGGACGAGGGAGGAGCACAGATACGCAGTATTTT. It yields the protein CASSYFGRGRSTDTQYF.

The chain recombines TRBV5-5 with TRBJ2-7; D unresolved. The CDR3 totals 13 residues. Germline lookup yields CDR1 SGHKS and CDR2 YYEKEE (reference sequence). Deletions cut 2 bases from V and 6 bases from J, with 12 bases between. The CDR3 DNA sequence: TGTGCCAGCAGCTTCGACTTGCCTCGCGAGCAGTACTTC. This encodes CASSFDLPREQYF.

This CDR3 is CASSELAGGGRDEKLFF. In DNA form, the CDR3 reads TGTGCCAGCAGTGAATTGGCAGGGGGAGGAAGGGATGAAAAACTGTTTTTT. The chain has TRBV25-1 and TRBJ1-4; 7 nucleotides align to TRBD1. V lost 1 base to trimming and J lost 6 bases; unmatched junction nucleotides: 11. The CDR3 has 17 residues. Germline V gene lookup returns CDR1 MGHDK and CDR2 SYGVNS. Full variable domain (rest looked up from reference TRBV25-1 and TRBJ1-4): EADIYQTPRYLVIGTGKKITLECSQTMGHDKMYWYQQDPGMELHLIHYSYGVNSTEKGDLSSESTVSRIRTEHFPLTLESARPSHTSQYLCASSELAGGGRDEKLFFGSGTQLSVL.

In its sample, this clone was seen a few times. The J gene is TRBJ2-3, the V gene TRBV7-9; TRBD1 matches at 7 bases. The CDR3 runs to 14 residues. Germline V gene sequence: CDR1 SEHNR, CDR2 FQNEAQ (reference sequence). J lost 3 bases, V lost 5 bases, and 5 bases had no gene match. CDR3 nucleotide sequence: TGTGCCAGCAGCCCTCAGACAGGGACAGATACGCAGTATTTT. Encoded protein: CASSPQTGTDTQYF.